The clone carrying this T cell receptor beta chain was picked up a small number of times. The entry originates in a study of blood T cell repertoires in COVID-19. Study-wide background: Samples of COVID-19 (acute and convalescent) were obtained from the United States, Italy and Spain.

The protocol was immunoSEQ multiplex PCR, while the TCRdb copy is restricted to in-frame clones and leaves out a portion. Counted here are about 120,000 clones, around 86% occurring once; the ten biggest clones make up more than 25%. Germline V gives CDR1 MNHEY, CDR2 SVGAGI. CDR3 size: 13 residues. Trimming took 5 bases from V and 8 from J, leaving 10 bases between them. The TCR was taken from an older woman with acute or convalescent COVID-19. Material for sequencing was peripheral blood. The gene calls are TRBV6-5 and TRBJ1-6; a possible D gene is TRBD1 (5 bases). CDR3 sequence: CASSPRGDSPLHF. The CDR3 region has the DNA TGTGCCAGCAGTCCACGGGGGGATTCACCCCTCCACTTT.